These 31 T cell receptor beta chains share one sample of origin, sequenced in a study of blood T cell repertoires in COVID-19. TCRdb keeps only in-frame clones here, not all; method: immunoSEQ multiplex PCR. The repertoire holds roughly 290,000 clones, with roughly 86% as singletons. Sequenced sample: peripheral blood. The receptors were gathered from a woman in her twenties or thirties who had recovered from COVID-19.

V gene TRBV4-1 combines with J gene TRBJ2-1; TRBD1 matches 7 bases. The CDR3 has 17 amino acids. V gave up 1 base and J gave up 5 bases; unmatched junction bases: 11. The germline gives CDR1 MGHRA, CDR2 YSYEKL. The CDR3 region is CASSQGPGQRRNNEQFF. The CDR3 bases are TGCGCCAGCAGCCAAGGCCCGGGACAGAGAAGGAACAATGAGCAGTTCTTC.

The rearrangement links TRBV2 to TRBJ2-1; 11 nucleotides line up with TRBD2. The CDR3 is 16 amino acids. V shed 6 bases, J shed 2 bases, and the junction held 6 bases outside the gene matches. Germline CDR1 reads SNHLY; CDR2 reads FYNNEI. The DNA for the CDR3 is TGTGCCAGCAGCCTAATAGCGGGAGGGGCCTACAATGAGCAGTTCTTC. The encoded protein is CASSLIAGGAYNEQFF.

The CDR3: CASSPHGLAGAYEQYF. The CDR3, as DNA: TGCGCCAGCAGCCCCCATGGCCTAGCGGGGGCCTACGAGCAGTACTTC. This rearrangement joins TRBV4-1 to TRBJ2-7, with TRBD2 matching 10 bases. The CDR3 is 16 amino acids. Germline V gene data show CDR1 as MGHRA and CDR2 as YSYEKL. Losses at the gene ends were 4 bases for V and 2 bases for J; bases not matched to a gene: 8.

The chain links TRBV2 to TRBJ1-6, with TRBD1 as a possible D gene (5 bases). Deletions cut 3 bases from V and 5 bases from J, with 11 bases between. CDR3 length: 15 amino acids. Germline V gene lookup returns CDR1 SNHLY and CDR2 FYNNEI. The CDR3 here is CASSESRTNNSPLHF. The CDR3, as DNA: TGTGCCAGCAGTGAGAGTAGGACAAATAATTCACCCCTCCACTTT.

The rearrangement joins TRBV2 to TRBJ1-1; possible D gene TRBD1, 5 bases. V was clipped by 3 bases and J by 4 bases, with 15 bases between them. This CDR3 is 15 amino acids long. Germline CDR1 SNHLY, CDR2 FYNNEI. CDR3 sequence: CASSEDWGESTEAFF. Written as DNA, the CDR3 is TGTGCCAGCAGTGAGGATTGGGGGGAGAGCACTGAAGCTTTCTTT.

The V call is TRBV27, the J call TRBJ1-4, with 8 bases fitting TRBD1. CDR3 size: 13 residues. V lost 8 bases to trimming and J lost 7 bases; unmatched junction nucleotides: 6. Per the germline V gene, CDR1 is MNHEY and CDR2 is SMNVEV (reference sequence). The CDR3 sequence is CASADRGGEKLFF. CDR3 nucleotide sequence: TGTGCCAGCGCTGACAGGGGTGGTGAAAAACTGTTTTTT. The entire variable domain, with the rest obtained from reference TRBV27 and TRBJ1-4, is as follows: EAQVTQNPRYLITVTGKKLTVTCSQNMNHEYMSWYRQDPGLGLRQIYYSMNVEVTDKGDVPEGYKVSRKEKRNFPLILESPSPNQTSLYFCASADRGGEKLFFGSGTQLSVL.

The V call is TRBV25-1, the J call TRBJ2-7; 7 positions agree with TRBD2. Per germline, CDR1 MGHDK and CDR2 SYGVNS. This CDR3 has 14 residues. Losses at the gene ends were 6 bases for V and 2 bases for J; bases not matched to a gene: 7. The DNA of the CDR3 is TGTGCCAGCAGCGGGAGCGGGAAGGCCTACGAGCAGTACTTC. Protein product: CASSGSGKAYEQYF.

The CDR3 region is CASSLGGGNEQFF. CDR3 coding DNA: TGTGCCAGCAGCTTAGGGGGGGGCAATGAGCAGTTCTTC. The gene calls are TRBV7-2 and TRBJ2-1, with 7 bases lining up with TRBD2. Per germline, CDR1 SGHTA and CDR2 FQGNSA. Losses at the gene ends were 1 base for V and 6 bases for J; bases not matched to a gene: 0. The CDR3 is 13 amino acids.

V is TRBV19 and J is TRBJ1-2, with D maybe TRBD1 (6 bases). Trimming removed 5 bases at V and 6 bases at J, with 13 bases between. Per the germline V gene, CDR1 is LNHDA and CDR2 is SQIVND (reference sequence). There are 13 residues in the CDR3. CDR3 nucleotide sequence: TGTGCCAGTAGTTCGGAATACAGGGATGGCTACACCTTC. Its protein is CASSSEYRDGYTF.

This rearrangement joins TRBV19 to TRBJ2-7, with TRBD1 matching 9 bases. The CDR3 has 15 residues. The ends lost 3 bases at V and 4 bases at J; junction bases unmatched: 7. The germline V gene encodes CDR1 LNHDA and CDR2 SQIVND (reference sequence). Written as DNA, the CDR3 is TGTGCCAGTAGTATTGACAGGGGGAAGGGGTACGAGCAGTACTTC. Protein product: CASSIDRGKGYEQYF.

The chain carries TRBV2 and TRBJ1-2; 7 positions match TRBD1. The length of the CDR3 is 16 residues. The J segment lost 6 bases and the V segment lost 3 bases, leaving 13 bases of the junction unmatched. Germline CDR1 is SNHLY and CDR2 is FYNNEI. CDR3 nucleotide sequence: TGTGCCAGCAGTGAGCCTCCGGGACAGTCCAAAGATGGCTACACCTTC. Protein: CASSEPPGQSKDGYTF.

The gene calls are TRBV19 and TRBJ1-5; D not certain. Germline assignment: CDR1 LNHDA and CDR2 SQIVND (reference sequence). The V gene lost 2 bases and the J gene lost 7 bases, with 9 bases spanning the gap. This CDR3 is 13 amino acids long. CDR3 sequence: CASSIQVRQPQHF. CDR3 nucleotides: TGTGCCAGTAGTATACAGGTACGACAGCCCCAGCATTTT.

V gene TRBV21-1 combines with J gene TRBJ2-2; the table names TRBD1, a call not compared with the DNA. TRBV21-1 is a pseudogene segment. The length of the CDR3 is 12 residues. CDR3 sequence (DNA): TGTGCCAGCAGGTACAGGGCCGGGGAGCTGTTTTTT. This gives the protein CASRYRAGELFF.

The J gene is TRBJ1-1, the V gene TRBV4-3, with TRBD1 as a possible D gene (6 bases). Trimming pared 0 bases from V and 3 bases from J, leaving 14 bases between. The CDR3 is 16 amino acids. CDR1 is LGHNA and CDR2 is YSLEER in the germline V gene. CDR3 DNA: TGCGCCAGCAGCCAAGATCGTACAGGGTTGGACACTGAAGCTTTCTTT. Residues: CASSQDRTGLDTEAFF.

The CDR3 coding sequence is TGTGCCAGCAGTGACACAACCGGGACTAGGACCACAGATACGCAGTATTTT. Translation: CASSDTTGTRTTDTQYF. This chain joins TRBV2 and TRBJ2-3; 8 nucleotides align to TRBD2. The germline CDR1 and CDR2 sequences are SNHLY and FYNNEI. The CDR3 is 17 amino acids. V shed 3 bases, J shed 2 bases, and the junction held 10 bases outside the gene matches.

The rearrangement joins TRBV6-4 to TRBJ2-7; 7 bases agree with TRBD1. The CDR3 totals 13 residues. Germline trimming cut 6 bases from V and 3 bases from J; bases unmatched to any gene: 5. The germline V gene has CDR1 MRHNA and CDR2 SNTAGT. The chain's CDR3 is CASRWDRFYEQYF. The CDR3 DNA reads TGTGCCAGCAGATGGGACAGATTCTACGAGCAGTACTTC.

The V gene is TRBV6-2 or TRBV6-3, the J gene TRBJ2-7; D possibly corresponds to TRBD1 (5 bases). Per germline, CDR1 MNHEY and CDR2 SVGEGT. This CDR3 has 14 residues. Trimming left V 5 bases short and J 3 bases short, with 14 bases between. CDR3 loop: CASSVQGWVYEQYF. The CDR3 DNA reads as TGTGCCAGCAGTGTTCAGGGTTGGGTCTACGAGCAGTACTTC.

The genes are TRBV19 and TRBJ1-5, with 8 nucleotides matching TRBD1. The CDR3 totals 15 residues. With V trimmed by 7 bases and J by 7 bases, 12 bases remained unmatched. Germline CDR1 is LNHDA and CDR2 is SQIVND (reference sequence). The CDR3 coding sequence is TGTGCCAGTAATGGGGTGACAGGGGTAGAGCAGCCCCAGCATTTT. It codes for CASNGVTGVEQPQHF.

Notes on this clone: Different DNA sequences within this sample yield the same CDR3. This chain connects TRBV5-1 to TRBJ1-1; a possible D gene is TRBD1 (5 bases). The germline gives CDR1 SGHRS, CDR2 YFSETQ. This CDR3 has 15 amino acids. Trimming left V 0 bases short and J 5 bases short, with 14 bases between. Here the CDR3 DNA reads TGCGCCAGCAGCTTGGACGGACCAGGGTCGACTGAAGCTTTCTTT. This gives the protein CASSLDGPGSTEAFF.

To note about this clone: Other DNA sequences from this sample encode an identical CDR3 as well. The CDR3 sequence is CATSDPDSYEQYF. DNA of the CDR3: TGTGCCACCAGTGATCCCGATAGCTACGAGCAGTACTTC. The chain recombines TRBV24-1 with TRBJ2-7; D gene ambiguous. V lost 3 bases, J lost 3 bases, and 8 bases lay in between. The length of the CDR3 is 13 residues. CDR1 is KGHDR, CDR2 SFDVKD, per germline.

This rearrangement joins TRBV2 to TRBJ2-7; D possibly corresponds to TRBD1 (6 bases). Germline CDR1 is SNHLY and CDR2 is FYNNEI. This CDR3 comprises 14 residues. V shed 1 base and J shed 2 bases, with 9 bases lying between them. The CDR3: CASSEGTETYEQYF. As DNA, the CDR3 is TGTGCCAGCAGTGAAGGGACAGAAACCTACGAGCAGTACTTC.

The chain combines TRBV4-1 with TRBJ1-1; D is uncertain. V lost 3 bases and J 2 bases, leaving 13 bases between the germline ends. The CDR3 has 15 amino acids. Per the germline V gene, CDR1 is MGHRA and CDR2 is YSYEKL. CDR3 in amino acids: CASSQDLRANTEAFF. In DNA form, the CDR3 reads TGCGCCAGCAGCCAGGACTTAAGGGCAAACACTGAAGCTTTCTTT.

The chain carries TRBV19 and TRBJ1-5; 7 bases are shared with TRBD1. The CDR3 runs to 16 residues. CDR1 and CDR2 from the germline V gene are LNHDA and SQIVND (reference sequence). Losses at the gene ends were 10 bases for V and 1 base for J; bases not matched to a gene: 13. CDR3 sequence: CANFSSGGGSNQPQHF. In DNA form, the CDR3 reads TGTGCCAATTTTTCCTCAGGGGGTGGGAGCAATCAGCCCCAGCATTTT.

The V and J genes are TRBV11-2 and TRBJ2-7; 8 bases are a match to TRBD1. This CDR3 region has 15 residues. V lost 6 bases and J lost 3; bases outside the gene matches: 10. From germline, CDR1 is SGHAT and CDR2 FQNNGV. The CDR3 DNA is TGTGCCAGCAGATCTCCCGGGACAGGCTTCTACGAGCAGTACTTC. This encodes CASRSPGTGFYEQYF. Complete variable domain (other parts from reference TRBV11-2 and TRBJ2-7): EAGVAQSPRYKIIEKRQSVAFWCNPISGHATLYWYQQILGQGPKLLIQFQNNGVVDDSQLPKDRFSAERLKGVDSTLKIQPAKLEDSAVYLCASRSPGTGFYEQYFGPGTRLTVT.

This chain uses TRBV6-4 with TRBJ1-1, with D possibly being TRBD1 (5 bases). Germline values: CDR1 MRHNA, CDR2 SNTAGT. This CDR3 comprises 13 residues. Deletions cut 3 bases from V and 3 bases from J, with 8 bases between. This CDR3 reads CASSEGRDTEAFF. The CDR3 region has the DNA TGTGCCAGCAGTGAAGGCAGGGACACTGAAGCTTTCTTT.

V is TRBV18 and J is TRBJ1-4; D possibly corresponds to TRBD1 (5 bases). V lost 6 bases, J lost 0 bases, and 11 bases lay in between. CDR3 length: 15 amino acids. Looked up from germline, CDR1 is KGHSH and CDR2 is LQKENI. CDR3 sequence (DNA): TGTGCCAGCTCGGACACATCTACAACTAATGAAAAACTGTTTTTT. It translates to CASSDTSTTNEKLFF.

CDR3 in amino acids: CASSLGSDETQYF. In DNA form, the CDR3 reads TGTGCCAGCAGCCTAGGTAGCGACGAGACCCAGTACTTC. V gene TRBV6-5 combines with J gene TRBJ2-5, with D possibly being TRBD2 (5 bases). Trimming shortened V by 6 bases and J by 5 bases, and 13 bases separated the two germline ends. Per germline, CDR1 MNHEY and CDR2 SVGAGI. The CDR3 contains 13 residues.

The chain combines TRBV7-3 with TRBJ2-3; the match to TRBD2 covers 14 bases. The germline V gene has CDR1 SGHTA and CDR2 FQGTGA. J was trimmed by 3 bases and V by 2 bases; bases with no gene match: 4. The CDR3 is made up of 17 amino acids. The chain's CDR3 is CASSLGTSGRGTDTQYF. CDR3 coding DNA: TGTGCCAGCAGCTTAGGGACTAGCGGGAGAGGAACAGATACGCAGTATTTT. Full variable domain (missing parts from reference TRBV7-3 and TRBJ2-3): GAGVSQTPSNKVTEKGKYVELRCDPISGHTALYWYRQSLGQGPEFLIYFQGTGAADDSGLPNDRFFAVRPEGSVSTLKIQRTERGDSAVYLCASSLGTSGRGTDTQYFGPGTRLTVL.

The chain links TRBV4-1 to TRBJ1-6; D not certain. V was cut by 2 bases and J by 10 bases, with 9 bases left in between. CDR3 size: 13 residues. Germline CDR1 is MGHRA and CDR2 is YSYEKL. For the CDR3, the DNA is TGCGCCAGCAGCCAATCCCTGTTCTCACCCCTCCACTTT. Protein sequence: CASSQSLFSPLHF.

J is TRBJ1-3 and V is TRBV5-1, with 11 nucleotides matching TRBD1. Trimming removed 4 bases from V and 8 bases from J; junction bases left unmatched: 8. Germline V gene data show CDR1 as SGHRS and CDR2 as YFSETQ. CDR3 length: 15 residues. The CDR3 DNA reads TGCGCCAGCAGCACCCGGGACAGGGGGGACGACACCATATATTTT. Translated, it gives CASSTRDRGDDTIYF.

The gene calls are TRBV7-9 and TRBJ2-2, with 9 bases matching TRBD1. CDR3 size: 17 residues. CDR1 SEHNR and CDR2 FQNEAQ come from the germline V gene (reference sequence). Trimming took 5 bases from V and 8 from J; bases not matched to a gene: 15. The CDR3 sequence: CASSHPGGQGRIGELFF. In DNA form, the CDR3 reads TGTGCCAGCAGCCATCCAGGAGGACAGGGGCGGATTGGGGAGCTGTTTTTT.